This is a list of T cell receptor beta chains from one sample in a study of long-term antiretroviral therapy in people with HIV. The assay was immunoSEQ multiplex PCR, and TCRdb's table has in-frame clones only and misses some. The table shows approximately 41,000 clones, with over 75% occurring only once. Sequenced material: unsorted PBMCs, taken 1.5 years after starting antiretroviral therapy. The receptors derive from a man between 18 and 35 years old with HIV. The CDR3 runs from the conserved cysteine through the conserved F or W. D genes are given only for firm matches. Part of the rows lack a size; the others show once, few, many or a class for expanded clones.

v_call	d_call	j_call	clone_size	cdr3_nt	cdr3_aa
TRBV27	NA	TRBJ1-5	NA	TGTGCCAGCAGCAAACAGGTTTTGCAGCCCCAGCATTTT	CASSKQVLQPQHF
TRBV4-2	TRBD2	TRBJ2-6	NA	TGTGCCAGCAGCCAAGACTTAGGACTAGGAGGTGGGGCCAACGTCCTGACTTTC	CASSQDLGLGGGANVLTF
TRBV5-4	NA	TRBJ2-6	NA	TGTGCCAGCAGCTCATTAGGGGCCAACGTCCTGACTTTC	CASSSLGANVLTF
TRBV6-1	NA	TRBJ1-4	NA	TGTGCCACTTACACGTCTACTCGGGAAAAACTGTTTTTT	CATYTSTREKLFF
TRBV4-1	NA	TRBJ2-1	NA	TGCGCCAGCAGCCAAGTTGAACTCCCGTCCCCAATTGAGCAGTTCTTC	CASSQVELPSPIEQFF
TRBV9	NA	TRBJ2-1	NA	TGTGCCAGCAGCGTGCGCCAGAACAATGAGCAGTTCTTC	CASSVRQNNEQFF
TRBV4-3	NA	TRBJ2-1	NA	TGCGCCAGCAGCCAGAATCCTGTTGCCGCGGGGTACAATGAGCAGTTCTTC	CASSQNPVAAGYNEQFF
TRBV28	NA	TRBJ1-2	NA	TGTGCCAGCAGGCCCCAGGGATCCTATGGCTACACCTTC	CASRPQGSYGYTF
TRBV7-8	NA	TRBJ1-2	NA	TGTGCCAGCAGACCAGACCGGGACGGCAACTATGGCTACACCTTC	CASRPDRDGNYGYTF
TRBV18	TRBD1	TRBJ2-7	NA	TGTGCCAGCTCCGGACAGGGGAATATGTACGAGCAGTACTTC	CASSGQGNMYEQYF
TRBV15	NA	TRBJ2-7	NA	TGTGCCACCGGCAGGAGGAGGACCTACGAGCAGTACTTC	CATGRRRTYEQYF
TRBV28	NA	TRBJ2-5	NA	TGTGCCAGCAGCCCCAGGGGTAGGGTCGGAGAGACCCAGTACTTC	CASSPRGRVGETQYF
TRBV14	TRBD2	TRBJ2-2	NA	TGTGCCAGCAGCCAGGTTTTGGGACTAGGATCCGGGGAGCTGTTTTTT	CASSQVLGLGSGELFF
TRBV7-8	TRBD2	TRBJ2-7	NA	TGTGCCAGCAGCCGCCGTACGGGGGGCGAGCAGTACTTC	CASSRRTGGEQYF
TRBV15	NA	TRBJ1-1	NA	TGTGCCACCAGCAGAGATTCGGCCAGGAACACTGAAGCTTTCTTT	CATSRDSARNTEAFF
TRBV5-1	TRBD1	TRBJ2-1	few	TGCGCCAGCAGCTGGGGGACAGGGGCCTACAATGAGCAGTTCTTC	CASSWGTGAYNEQFF
TRBV28	NA	TRBJ1-1	NA	TGTGCCAGCACCAACAGGGCCTCAGCTTTCTTT	CASTNRASAFF
TRBV2	NA	TRBJ1-3	NA	TGTGCCAGCGATGTCGGAGGGACCATATATTTT	CASDVGGTIYF
TRBV13	NA	TRBJ1-1	NA	TGTGCCAGCAGCTTTGGTGGAGACGCTTTCTTT	CASSFGGDAFF
TRBV5-1	TRBD2	TRBJ2-1	NA	TGCGCCAGCAGCTTGACTAGCGGGGGGTCCTACAATGAGCAGTTCTTC	CASSLTSGGSYNEQFF
TRBV28	TRBD1	TRBJ2-3	NA	TGTGCCAGCAGTTTAGGGACAGCAAGCACAGATACGCAGTATTTT	CASSLGTASTDTQYF
TRBV5-1	TRBD2	TRBJ2-7	NA	TGCGCCAGCAGCTTGGGCCACGCGGGAGGGCCGTCAGAGCAGTACTTC	CASSLGHAGGPSEQYF
TRBV6-5	TRBD1	TRBJ2-5	NA	TGTGCCAGTCGGCGACAGGGACAGGGGGAGACCCAGTACTTC	CASRRQGQGETQYF
TRBV11-2	NA	TRBJ1-2	NA	TGTGCCAGCAGCTCCCGGAGAGCGGATGCCTATGGCTACACCTTC	CASSSRRADAYGYTF
TRBV5-5	NA	TRBJ1-2	NA	TGTGCCAGCAGTCCCGAGTTGGGAGCGACCATTTATGGCTACACCTTC	CASSPELGATIYGYTF
TRBV2	NA	TRBJ1-1	NA	TGTGCCAGCAGTGAATATTTTGGGCCCCTAAACGCTAACACTGAAGCTTTCTTT	CASSEYFGPLNANTEAFF
TRBV6-5	NA	TRBJ1-1	NA	TGTGCCAGCAGTTACTCGAATAAAGGGGATGGTGAAGCTTTCTTT	CASSYSNKGDGEAFF
TRBV9	NA	TRBJ2-6	NA	TGTGCCAGCACCTCTAAGGAGGGGAAGGGTGGGGCCAACGTCCTGACTTTC	CASTSKEGKGGANVLTF
TRBV6-6	NA	TRBJ1-3	NA	TGTGCCAGCAAAAGGCAAGTTATAGACACCATATATTTT	CASKRQVIDTIYF
TRBV11-2	NA	TRBJ1-1	NA	TGTGCCAGCAGCTTAGCGGTAGGCCAGGGGTCTGAAGCTTTCTTT	CASSLAVGQGSEAFF
TRBV4-3	NA	TRBJ2-6	NA	TGCGCCAGCAGCCAAGAATCTAGCGGGGCCAACGTCCTGACTTTC	CASSQESSGANVLTF
TRBV6-6	TRBD1	TRBJ1-2	few	TGTGCCAGCAGTCCGTTGGGACAGGTCGATGGCTACACCTTC	CASSPLGQVDGYTF
TRBV7-9	NA	TRBJ2-1	NA	TGTGCCAGCAGCCCCCGAGGGGATGAGCAGTTCTTC	CASSPRGDEQFF
TRBV6-5	NA	TRBJ2-1	NA	TGTGCCAGCAGTTACTCCTGGACTAACTACAATGAGCAGTTCTTC	CASSYSWTNYNEQFF
TRBV7-8	NA	TRBJ1-1	NA	TGTGCCAGCAGCTTACGCCCCCGAGAAGCTTTCTTT	CASSLRPREAFF
TRBV5-8	NA	TRBJ1-2	once	TGTGCCAGCAGCCCTTATGGGGTGGTTGGTGGCTACACCTTC	CASSPYGVVGGYTF
TRBV2	NA	TRBJ1-2	NA	TGTGCCAGCAGTGAATGGACCGCTAACTATGGCTACACCTTC	CASSEWTANYGYTF
TRBV27	NA	TRBJ2-1	once	TGTGCCAGCAGCATGGGGGGAGAGCAGTTCTTC	CASSMGGEQFF
TRBV29-1	NA	TRBJ2-7	NA	TGCAGCGTTGAAGTAGCATCTACCTACGAGCAGTACTTC	CSVEVASTYEQYF
TRBV27	NA	TRBJ1-2	NA	TGTGCCAGCAGGCCCGGGACGGCGCTTAGCTATGGCTACACCTTC	CASRPGTALSYGYTF
TRBV11-2	NA	TRBJ2-1	once	TGTGCCAGCAGCTTAAGGTCCTTAAAAGGGGGCTCCTACAATGAGCAGTTCTTC	CASSLRSLKGGSYNEQFF